This TCR beta chain was documented in a study of blood T cell repertoires in COVID-19. V lost 4 bases and J lost 7, with 18 bases in between. This CDR3 has 14 residues. Germline V gives CDR1 SGHRS, CDR2 YFSETQ. Clones were sequenced by immunoSEQ multiplex PCR, and TCRdb holds only the in-frame ones, with some missing. The sample has roughly 290,000 clones, around nine tenths seen once. The sample comprised peripheral blood. The chain has TRBV5-1 and TRBJ2-7; D unresolved. The source is a young man with acute or convalescent COVID-19. The CDR3 nucleotides read TGCGCCAGCAGCATGCTACCCCGGGTGCGGGAGCAGTACTTC. Translation: CASSMLPRVREQYF.